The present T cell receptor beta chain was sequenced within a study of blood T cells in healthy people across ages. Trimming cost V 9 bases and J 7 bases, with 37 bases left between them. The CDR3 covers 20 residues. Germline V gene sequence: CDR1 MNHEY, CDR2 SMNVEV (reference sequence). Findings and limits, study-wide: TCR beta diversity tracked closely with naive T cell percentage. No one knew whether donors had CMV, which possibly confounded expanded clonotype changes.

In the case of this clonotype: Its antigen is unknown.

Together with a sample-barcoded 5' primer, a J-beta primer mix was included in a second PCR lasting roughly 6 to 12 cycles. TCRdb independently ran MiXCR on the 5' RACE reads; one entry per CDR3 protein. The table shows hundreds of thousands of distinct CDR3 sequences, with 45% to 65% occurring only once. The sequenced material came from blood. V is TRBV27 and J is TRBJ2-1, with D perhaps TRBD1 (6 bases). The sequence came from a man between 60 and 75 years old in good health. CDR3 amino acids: CARDFLQTGHTGFAPNEQFF. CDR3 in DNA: TGTGCCAGAGACTTTCTCCAGACAGGCCATACAGGGTTTGCACCGAATGAGCAGTTCTTC.